Each of the 23 T cell receptor beta chains below was sequenced from the same sample in a study of blood T cell repertoires in COVID-19. The assay was immunoSEQ multiplex PCR, and TCRdb's table has in-frame clones only and misses some. Of 65,000 to 100,000 clones listed, 88% are singletons. The sequencing sample was made of peripheral blood. These receptors all come from a woman older than 75 with acute or convalescent COVID-19.

The genes are TRBV3-1 (or the pseudogene TRBV3-2) and TRBJ2-4, with 7 bases matching TRBD2. Germline CDR1 and CDR2: LGHDT and YNNKEL (reference sequence). This CDR3 comprises 13 residues. Trimming removed 4 bases from V and 9 bases from J; junction bases left unmatched: 6. The CDR3 sequence is CASSREGVGIQYF. CDR3 sequence (DNA): TGTGCCAGCAGCCGGGAGGGTGTAGGCATTCAGTACTTC.

This rearrangement joins TRBV5-6 to TRBJ2-1, with D tentatively TRBD1 (6 bases). CDR1 and CDR2 from the germline V gene are SGHDT and YYEEEE. The CDR3 totals 15 residues. V was shortened by 1 base and J by 5 bases, with 13 bases between the two germline ends. The CDR3 nucleotides are TGTGCCAGCAGCTTGCAGAGGGGGTACGACAATGAGCAGTTCTTC. This translates into CASSLQRGYDNEQFF. Using reference TRBV5-6 and TRBJ2-1 for the parts outside the CDR3, the full variable domain is DAGVTQSPTHLIKTRGQQVTLRCSPKSGHDTVSWYQQALGQGPQFIFQYYEEEERQRGNFPDRFSGHQFPNYSSELNVNALLLGDSALYLCASSLQRGYDNEQFFGPGTRLTVL.

The genes are TRBV5-4 and TRBJ2-5; D unresolved. The germline CDR1 and CDR2 sequences are SGHNT and YYREEE (reference sequence). V was cut by 1 base and J by 2 bases, with 9 bases left in between. The CDR3 sequence is 14 residues long. CDR3 DNA sequence: TGTGCCAGCAGCTTGTTTGCGCGGCAAGAGACCCAGTACTTC. The encoded protein is CASSLFARQETQYF.

V gene TRBV7-2 combines with J gene TRBJ2-2, with 8 bases that match TRBD1. V lost 0 bases and J lost 1; bases outside the gene matches: 4. The CDR3 has 17 amino acids. Germline V gene lookup returns CDR1 SGHTA and CDR2 FQGNSA. This CDR3 reads CASSLAPDRGNTGELFF. CDR3 DNA: TGTGCCAGCAGCTTAGCACCCGACAGGGGGAACACCGGGGAGCTGTTTTTT.

This clone was recorded only once. V gene TRBV18 combines with J gene TRBJ2-2; D call uncertain. Trimming took off 8 bases at V and 5 bases at J, with 12 bases between the two ends. This CDR3 has 13 amino acids. Germline V CDR1 and CDR2: KGHSH, LQKENI. The CDR3 sequence: CASQTVSTGELFF. DNA of the CDR3: TGTGCCAGCCAAACTGTTAGTACCGGGGAGCTGTTTTTT.

CDR3 in amino acids: CASSPGDRGFENSPLHF. The DNA of the CDR3 is TGTGCCAGCAGCCCCGGGGACAGGGGATTCGAAAATTCACCCCTCCACTTT. V gene TRBV5-4 combines with J gene TRBJ1-6; TRBD1 matches 10 bases. Germline CDR1 reads SGHNT; CDR2 reads YYREEE (reference sequence). This CDR3 is built from 17 residues. Trimming cost V 4 bases and J 7 bases; bases outside gene matches: 11.

In this sample, this clone turned up a few times. V usage is TRBV5-5 and J usage is TRBJ1-1; 7 nucleotides agree with TRBD1. Germline V CDR1 and CDR2: SGHKS, YYEKEE (reference sequence). This CDR3 spans 14 amino acids. V was clipped by 6 bases and J by 1 base; unmatched bases: 6. This CDR3 is CASTSTGTNTEAFF. The CDR3 nucleotides are TGTGCCAGCACTTCGACAGGGACGAACACTGAAGCTTTCTTT.

This chain joins TRBV19 and TRBJ1-2; unclear D gene. The length of the CDR3 is 13 residues. The germline V gene encodes CDR1 LNHDA and CDR2 SQIVND (reference sequence). V was trimmed by 5 bases and J by 8 bases, leaving 15 bases between them. This CDR3 is CASSQRSGNGYTF. The CDR3 DNA reads TGTGCCAGTAGTCAACGGTCCGGGAACGGCTACACCTTC.

The chain couples TRBV6-5 to TRBJ2-1, with 9 nucleotides matching TRBD2. This CDR3 is built from 12 residues. V dropped 7 bases and J dropped 9; count of bases not matched to a gene: 4. Germline V lookup: CDR1 MNHEY, CDR2 SVGAGI. This CDR3 is CASKTSGLEQFF. The CDR3 DNA reads as TGTGCCAGCAAGACTAGCGGTCTTGAGCAGTTCTTC.

The chain carries TRBV7-3 and TRBJ2-5, with 8 bases identical to TRBD2. Germline CDR1 and CDR2: SGHTA and FQGTGA. V was clipped by 0 bases and J by 5 bases; unmatched bases: 5. The CDR3 runs to 15 residues. The CDR3 sequence: CASSLTSSSGETQYF. The CDR3 DNA reads TGTGCCAGCAGCTTAACGTCGTCTAGCGGGGAGACCCAGTACTTC.

This clone was observed a single time. V usage is TRBV7-2 and J usage is TRBJ1-3; 8 bases line up with TRBD1. Germline trimming cut 4 bases from V and 4 bases from J; bases unmatched to any gene: 6. The CDR3 consists of 15 residues. Germline CDR1 and CDR2: SGHTA and FQGNSA. CDR3: CASSSLTGAGNTIYF. The CDR3 DNA sequence: TGTGCCAGCAGCTCCCTGACAGGGGCCGGAAACACCATATATTTT.

This clone was seen only a few times. V usage is TRBV5-5 and J usage is TRBJ2-1, with D perhaps matching TRBD1 (6 bases). The CDR3 is 14 amino acids. Trimming left V 4 bases short and J 9 bases short, with 17 bases between. Germline CDR1 SGHKS, CDR2 YYEKEE (reference sequence). The CDR3 DNA follows: TGTGCCAGCAGCCCGGGGTTTGTGGGGGCTGAGCAGTTCTTC. It specifies CASSPGFVGAEQFF.

The genes are TRBV11-2 and TRBJ1-2, with D perhaps TRBD1 (6 bases). V lost 0 bases, J lost 8 bases, and 10 bases lay in between. Germline V gives CDR1 SGHAT, CDR2 FQNNGV. CDR3 length equals 13 residues. The CDR3 DNA reads as TGTGCCAGCAGCTTAGAGGACAGACGGGGCTACACCTTC. Translation gives CASSLEDRRGYTF.

CDR3 in DNA: TGTGCCACCAGGGTAGAGTACCCCGGGGAGCTGTTTTTT. It is translated as CATRVEYPGELFF. This chain links TRBV24-1 with TRBJ2-2; D is ambiguous. Germline V lookup: CDR1 KGHDR, CDR2 SFDVKD. Deletions cut 7 bases from V and 6 bases from J, with 11 bases between. The CDR3 is made up of 13 amino acids.

The genes are TRBV1 and TRBJ2-5; the D call TRBD2 from the table was never checked on the DNA. TRBV1 counts as a pseudogene. The CDR3 has 11 residues. CDR3 region: CTSSQDRGQYF. Written as DNA, the CDR3 is TGCACCAGCAGCCAAGATCGGGGCCAGTACTTC.

The chain couples TRBV19 to TRBJ1-5, with 11 bases that match TRBD1. V was clipped by 4 bases and J by 0 bases; unmatched bases: 8. The CDR3 consists of 18 residues. CDR1 is LNHDA, CDR2 SQIVND, per germline (reference sequence). CDR3 protein: CASSSTGTGGISNQPQHF. CDR3 DNA sequence: TGTGCCAGTAGTAGCACCGGGACAGGGGGGATTAGCAATCAGCCCCAGCATTTT. Full variable domain (rest looked up from reference TRBV19 and TRBJ1-5): DGGITQSPKYLFRKEGQNVTLSCEQNLNHDAMYWYRQDPGQGLRLIYYSQIVNDFQKGDIAEGYSVSREKKESFPLTVTSAQKNPTAFYLCASSSTGTGGISNQPQHFGDGTRLSIL.

The V and J genes are TRBV29-1 and TRBJ1-6, with D tentatively TRBD1 (6 bases). CDR1 is SQVTM and CDR2 is ANQGSEA in the germline V gene. The CDR3 is made up of 13 amino acids. Trimming cost V 6 bases and J 4 bases, with 10 bases left between them. The CDR3 DNA sequence: TGCAGCGTCCAGACAGGTTATAATTCACCCCTCCACTTT. Its translation: CSVQTGYNSPLHF.

The sample holds a few counts of this clone. This rearrangement joins TRBV19 to TRBJ2-5; D is perhaps TRBD1 (5 bases). Trimming shortened V by 4 bases and J by 5 bases, and 14 bases separated the two germline ends. From germline, CDR1 is LNHDA and CDR2 SQIVND (reference sequence). This CDR3 is built from 14 residues. The CDR3 DNA is TGTGCCAGTAGTAATCAGGGTGTCCAGGAGACCCAGTACTTC. Its translation: CASSNQGVQETQYF.

V usage is TRBV12-3 or TRBV12-4 and J usage is TRBJ1-2, with D hard to call. The V gene lost 6 bases and the J gene lost 6 bases, with 11 bases spanning the gap. The CDR3 length is 12 residues. The CDR3 loop reads CASSPGRDGYTF. The CDR3 DNA follows: TGTGCCAGCAGCCCGGGGAGAGATGGCTACACCTTC.

This clone was seen more than once but under ten times. The rearrangement links TRBV4-2 to TRBJ1-4; possibly TRBD1 for D (5 bases). The V gene's germline CDR1 is LGHNA and CDR2 YNFKEQ. The CDR3 has 13 residues. The germline V and J ends were trimmed by 3 bases and 8 bases, with 10 bases remaining between them. The CDR3: CASSHSRGEKLFF. For the CDR3, the DNA is TGTGCCAGCAGCCATTCCCGGGGGGAAAAACTGTTTTTT.

This chain connects TRBV5-4 to TRBJ2-3, with 8 positions matching TRBD2. V was clipped by 2 bases and J by 4 bases; unmatched bases: 6. This CDR3 contains 15 residues. Germline V gene data show CDR1 as SGHNT and CDR2 as YYREEE (reference sequence). CDR3 DNA sequence: TGTGCCAGCAGCTTAGCGGGGGTCGTTGCAGATACGCAGTATTTT. It translates to CASSLAGVVADTQYF.

This clone was seen a single time. The rearrangement joins TRBV29-1 to TRBJ2-3; TRBD2 agrees at 16 bases. Germline-derived CDR1 and CDR2 are SQVTM and ANQGSEA. The junction had 5 bases not matched to a gene; V was cut back by 3 bases and J by 5 bases. The CDR3 consists of 16 residues. The CDR3 is CSVELGLAGGVDTQYF. CDR3 sequence (DNA): TGCAGCGTTGAGTTGGGACTAGCGGGAGGGGTAGATACGCAGTATTTT.

The chain uses TRBV19 and TRBJ2-1, with D unresolved. The CDR3 extends over 15 amino acids. The V gene lost 3 bases and the J gene lost 0 bases, with 9 bases spanning the gap. Germline CDR1 is LNHDA and CDR2 is SQIVND (reference sequence). As DNA, the CDR3 is TGTGCCAGTAGTATGGCTGGGCGCTCCTACAATGAGCAGTTCTTC. Residues: CASSMAGRSYNEQFF.